This T cell receptor (beta chain) was sequenced during a study of blood T cell repertoires in COVID-19. Libraries were prepared by immunoSEQ multiplex PCR; TCRdb keeps only in-frame clonotypes and omits some of them. The sample lists 250,000 to 300,000 clones; approximately 91% were seen once. Germline loops: CDR1 KGHSH, CDR2 LQKENI. The length of the CDR3 is 15 residues. Trimming took off 6 bases at V and 2 bases at J, with 16 bases between the two ends. The receptor was isolated from a human donor in a cohort exposed to, infected with or recovered from COVID-19 (not recorded which). The donor label of this sample is uncertain. The rearrangement joins TRBV18 to TRBJ1-2; the D gene is possibly TRBD1 (6 bases). Sequencing was performed on PBMCs or T cells enriched from blood (not recorded which). The CDR3 DNA follows: TGTGCCAGCTCCCCTGTCAAGGACAGCAACTATGGCTACACCTTC. It is translated as CASSPVKDSNYGYTF.